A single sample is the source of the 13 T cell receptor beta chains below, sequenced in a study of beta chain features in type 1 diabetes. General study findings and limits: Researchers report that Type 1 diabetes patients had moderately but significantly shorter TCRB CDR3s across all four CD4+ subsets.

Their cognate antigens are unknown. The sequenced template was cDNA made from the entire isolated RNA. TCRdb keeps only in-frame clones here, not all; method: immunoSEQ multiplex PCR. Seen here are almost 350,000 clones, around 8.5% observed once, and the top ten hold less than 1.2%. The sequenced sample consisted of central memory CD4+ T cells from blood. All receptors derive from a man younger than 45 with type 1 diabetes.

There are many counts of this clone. The CDR3 bases are TGCGCCAGCAGTCCCACGTCCCAGGGGGGCGCCTACGAGCAGTACTTC. It translates to CASSPTSQGGAYEQYF. The chain recombines TRBV23-1 with TRBJ2-7; D possibly corresponds to TRBD1 (7 bases). TRBV23-1 is noted as an ORF with a role that remains uncertain. Deletions cut 4 bases from V and 2 bases from J, with 18 bases between. The CDR3 length is 16 residues.

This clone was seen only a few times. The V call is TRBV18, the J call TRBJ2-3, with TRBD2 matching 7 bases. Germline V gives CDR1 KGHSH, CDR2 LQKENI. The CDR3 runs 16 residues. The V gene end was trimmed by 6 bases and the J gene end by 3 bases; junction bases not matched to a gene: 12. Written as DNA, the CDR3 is TGTGCCAGCTCTCCTAGCCTAGCGGTAAGGACAGATACGCAGTATTTT. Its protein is CASSPSLAVRTDTQYF.

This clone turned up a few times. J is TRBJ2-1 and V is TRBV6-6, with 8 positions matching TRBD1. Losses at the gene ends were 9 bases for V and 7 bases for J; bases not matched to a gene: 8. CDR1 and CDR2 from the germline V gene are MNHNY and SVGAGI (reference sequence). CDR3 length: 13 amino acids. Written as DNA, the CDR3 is TGTGCCAGTCGCTTTCAGGGGGCAAATGAGCAGTTCTTC. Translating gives CASRFQGANEQFF.

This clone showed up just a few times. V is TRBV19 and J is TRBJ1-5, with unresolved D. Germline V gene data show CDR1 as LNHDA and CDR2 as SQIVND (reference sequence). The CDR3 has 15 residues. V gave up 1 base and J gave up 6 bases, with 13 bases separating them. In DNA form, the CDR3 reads TGTGCCAGTAGTATAGGAGCCACGTCGATTCAGCCCCAGCATTTT. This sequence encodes CASSIGATSIQPQHF.

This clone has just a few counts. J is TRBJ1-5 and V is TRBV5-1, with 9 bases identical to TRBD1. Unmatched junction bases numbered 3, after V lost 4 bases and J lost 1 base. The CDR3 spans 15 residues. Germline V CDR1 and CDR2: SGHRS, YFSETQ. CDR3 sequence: CASSPGTGSNQPQHF. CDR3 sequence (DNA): TGCGCCAGCAGCCCCGGGACAGGGAGCAATCAGCCCCAGCATTTT.

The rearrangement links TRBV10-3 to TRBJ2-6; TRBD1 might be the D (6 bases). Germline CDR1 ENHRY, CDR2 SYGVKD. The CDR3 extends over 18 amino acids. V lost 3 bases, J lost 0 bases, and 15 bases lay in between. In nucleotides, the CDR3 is TGTGCCATCAGTGAACCTCAGGGGCCGCACTCTGGGGCCAACGTCCTGACTTTC. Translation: CAISEPQGPHSGANVLTF.

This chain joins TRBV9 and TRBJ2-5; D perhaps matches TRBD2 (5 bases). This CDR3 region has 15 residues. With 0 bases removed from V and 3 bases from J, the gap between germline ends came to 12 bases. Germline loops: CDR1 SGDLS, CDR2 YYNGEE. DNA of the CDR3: TGTGCCAGCAGCGTAGCCCCGGGAAAGGAAGAGACCCAGTACTTC. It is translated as CASSVAPGKEETQYF.

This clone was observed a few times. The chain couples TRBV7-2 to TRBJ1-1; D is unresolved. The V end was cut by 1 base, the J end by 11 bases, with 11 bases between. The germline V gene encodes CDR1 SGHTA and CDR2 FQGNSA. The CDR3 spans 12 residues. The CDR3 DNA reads TGTGCCAGCAGCTTAGGGGAGCGGTATGCTTTCTTT. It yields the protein CASSLGERYAFF.

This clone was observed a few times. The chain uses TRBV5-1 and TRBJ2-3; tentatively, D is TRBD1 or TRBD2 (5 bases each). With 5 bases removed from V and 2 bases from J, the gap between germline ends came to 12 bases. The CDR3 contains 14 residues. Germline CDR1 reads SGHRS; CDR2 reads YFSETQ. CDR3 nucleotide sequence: TGCGCCAGCAGGGTGGGGGTTGTCACAGATACGCAGTATTTT. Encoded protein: CASRVGVVTDTQYF. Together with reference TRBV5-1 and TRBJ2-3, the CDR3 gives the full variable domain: KAGVTQTPRYLIKTRGQQVTLSCSPISGHRSVSWYQQTPGQGLQFLFEYFSETQRNKGNFPGRFSGRQFSNSRSEMNVSTLELGDSALYLCASRVGVVTDTQYFGPGTRLTVL.

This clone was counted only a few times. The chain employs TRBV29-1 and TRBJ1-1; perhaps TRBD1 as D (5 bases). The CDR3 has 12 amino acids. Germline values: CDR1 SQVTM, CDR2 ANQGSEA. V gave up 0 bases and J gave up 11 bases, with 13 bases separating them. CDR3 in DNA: TGCAGCGTTGAAGATCAGCGGGGGACGGCTTTCTTT. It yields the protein CSVEDQRGTAFF.

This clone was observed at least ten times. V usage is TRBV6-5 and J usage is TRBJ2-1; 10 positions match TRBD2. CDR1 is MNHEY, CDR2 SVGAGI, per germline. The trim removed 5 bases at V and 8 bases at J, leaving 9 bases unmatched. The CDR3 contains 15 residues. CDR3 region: CASSTTSGEADEQFF. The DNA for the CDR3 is TGTGCCAGCAGTACCACTAGCGGGGAGGCCGATGAGCAGTTCTTC.

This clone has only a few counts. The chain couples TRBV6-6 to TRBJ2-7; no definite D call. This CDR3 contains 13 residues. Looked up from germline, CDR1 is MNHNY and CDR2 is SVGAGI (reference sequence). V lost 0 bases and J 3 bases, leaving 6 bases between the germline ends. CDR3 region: CASSYSAVYEQYF. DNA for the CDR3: TGTGCCAGCAGTTACTCGGCTGTCTACGAGCAGTACTTC.

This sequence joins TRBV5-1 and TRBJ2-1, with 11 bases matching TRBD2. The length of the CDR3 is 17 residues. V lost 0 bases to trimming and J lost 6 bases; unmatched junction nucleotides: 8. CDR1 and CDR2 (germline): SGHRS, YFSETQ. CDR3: CASSLAGASGGRNEQFF. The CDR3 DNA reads TGCGCCAGCAGCTTGGCCGGGGCTAGCGGGGGGCGCAATGAGCAGTTCTTC.